These 7 T cell receptor beta chains were all obtained from the same sample, sequenced in a study of shared clonotypes between healthy human individuals. Using immunoSEQ multiplex PCR, the repertoire was profiled, and TCRdb retains in-frame clones only, with some absent. The data hold 2,500,000 or so clones, with over 85% observed a single time. Sequenced sample: naive CD4+ T cells sorted from blood. As to subset: CD45RA+ positively selected. These TCRs come from a man aged 18 to 30 in good health.

The chain combines TRBV7-2 with TRBJ2-1, with TRBD2 identical over 13 bases. This CDR3 has 15 residues. The germline CDR1 and CDR2 sequences are SGHTA and FQGNSA. Trimming took 5 bases from V and 7 from J; bases not matched to a gene: 5. The CDR3 is CASSSTSGRGNEQFF. CDR3 sequence (DNA): TGTGCCAGCAGCAGTACTAGCGGGAGGGGGAATGAGCAGTTCTTC.

The chain carries TRBV6-4 and TRBJ2-3; 7 bases agree with TRBD1. The junction had 3 bases not matched to a gene; V was cut back by 0 bases and J by 0 bases. Looked up from germline, CDR1 is MRHNA and CDR2 is SNTAGT. The CDR3 runs 16 residues. The CDR3 coding sequence is TGTGCCAGCAGTGACTCGGGCAGGGGGAGCACAGATACGCAGTATTTT. It yields the protein CASSDSGRGSTDTQYF.

CDR3 DNA sequence: TGTGCCAGCAGCAACCTACGAAGGGGCAGCCACTCTGGAAACACCATATATTTT. This codes for CASSNLRRGSHSGNTIYF. The chain recombines TRBV21-1 with TRBJ1-3; the tabulated D call, TRBD1, remains unverified against the DNA. TRBV21-1 is listed as a pseudogene. The CDR3 spans 18 residues.

V and J are TRBV10-3 and TRBJ2-1; the D call may be TRBD1 or TRBD2 (6 bases each). The V end was cut by 8 bases, the J end by 5 bases, with 10 bases between. There are 12 residues in the CDR3. The germline V gene has CDR1 ENHRY and CDR2 SYGVKD. DNA of the CDR3: TGTGCCATCGCGGAGGGGGACAATGAGCAGTTCTTC. It encodes CAIAEGDNEQFF.

This chain uses TRBV30 with TRBJ2-1; D is perhaps TRBD1 or TRBD2 (5 bases each). CDR1 GTSNPN and CDR2 SVGIG come from the germline V gene (reference sequence). The CDR3 runs to 17 residues. The germline V and J ends were trimmed by 2 bases and 0 bases, with 17 bases remaining between them. The CDR3 loop reads CAWSRLRGYRSYNEQFF. For the CDR3, the DNA is TGTGCCTGGAGTCGACTCCGGGGCTACCGCTCCTACAATGAGCAGTTCTTC.

This CDR3 reads CASSPRSSGPQETQYF. The CDR3 DNA is TGTGCCAGCAGCCCCCGGAGTAGCGGGCCACAAGAGACCCAGTACTTC. V usage is TRBV7-6 and J usage is TRBJ2-5, with 7 bases lining up with TRBD2. CDR3 size: 16 residues. The V gene's germline CDR1 is SGHVS and CDR2 FNYEAQ. The trim removed 5 bases at V and 2 bases at J, leaving 11 bases unmatched.

V usage is TRBV19 and J usage is TRBJ2-7; D perhaps matches TRBD1 (6 bases). Trimming stripped 5 bases from V and 2 bases from J, with 16 bases between. The germline V gene has CDR1 LNHDA and CDR2 SQIVND (reference sequence). The CDR3 loop spans 15 amino acids. The CDR3 nucleotides read TGTGCCAGTAGTTCCTCCGGGACACCAACCTACGAGCAGTACTTC. Its protein is CASSSSGTPTYEQYF.